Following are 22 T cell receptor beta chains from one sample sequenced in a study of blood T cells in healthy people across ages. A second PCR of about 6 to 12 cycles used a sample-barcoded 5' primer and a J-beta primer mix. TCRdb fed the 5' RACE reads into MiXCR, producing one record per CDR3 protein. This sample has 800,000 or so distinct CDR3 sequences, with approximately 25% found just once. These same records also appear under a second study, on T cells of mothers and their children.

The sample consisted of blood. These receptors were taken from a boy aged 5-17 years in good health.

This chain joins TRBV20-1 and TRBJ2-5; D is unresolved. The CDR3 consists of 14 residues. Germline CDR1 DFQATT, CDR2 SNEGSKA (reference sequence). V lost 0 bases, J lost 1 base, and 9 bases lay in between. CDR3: CSARDIGFQETQYF. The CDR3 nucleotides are TGCAGTGCTAGAGATATAGGGTTCCAAGAGACCCAGTACTTC.

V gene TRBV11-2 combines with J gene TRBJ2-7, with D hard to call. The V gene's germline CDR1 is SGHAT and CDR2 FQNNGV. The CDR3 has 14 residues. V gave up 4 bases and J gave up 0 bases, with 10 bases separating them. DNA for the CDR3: TGTGCCAGCAGCTCCGGACCCGGCTCCTACGAGCAGTACTTC. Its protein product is CASSSGPGSYEQYF. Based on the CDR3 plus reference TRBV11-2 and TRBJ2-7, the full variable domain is EAGVAQSPRYKIIEKRQSVAFWCNPISGHATLYWYQQILGQGPKLLIQFQNNGVVDDSQLPKDRFSAERLKGVDSTLKIQPAKLEDSAVYLCASSSGPGSYEQYFGPGTRLTVT.

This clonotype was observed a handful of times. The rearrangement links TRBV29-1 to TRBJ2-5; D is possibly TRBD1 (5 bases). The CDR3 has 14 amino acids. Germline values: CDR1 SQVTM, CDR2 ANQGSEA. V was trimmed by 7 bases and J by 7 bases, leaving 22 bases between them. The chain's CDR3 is CSAERIGDRGTQYF. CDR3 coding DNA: TGCAGCGCGGAAAGGATAGGGGATAGGGGGACCCAGTACTTC.

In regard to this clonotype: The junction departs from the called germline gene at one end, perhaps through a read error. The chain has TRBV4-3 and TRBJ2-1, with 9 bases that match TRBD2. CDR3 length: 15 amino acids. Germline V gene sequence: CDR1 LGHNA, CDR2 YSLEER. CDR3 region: CASSQDASGTNERFF. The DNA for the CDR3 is TGCGCCAGCAGCCAAGACGCTAGCGGGACCAATGAGCGGTTCTTC.

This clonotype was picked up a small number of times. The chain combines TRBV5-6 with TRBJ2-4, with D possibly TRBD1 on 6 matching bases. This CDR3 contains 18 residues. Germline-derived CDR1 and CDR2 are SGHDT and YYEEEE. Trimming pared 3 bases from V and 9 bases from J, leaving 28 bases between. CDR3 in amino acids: CASSSLNNRQVSKGIQYF. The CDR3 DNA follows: TGTGCCAGCAGCTCCCTGAACAACCGACAGGTATCGAAGGGCATTCAGTACTTC. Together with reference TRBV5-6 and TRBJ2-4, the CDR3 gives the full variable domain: DAGVTQSPTHLIKTRGQQVTLRCSPKSGHDTVSWYQQALGQGPQFIFQYYEEEERQRGNFPDRFSGHQFPNYSSELNVNALLLGDSALYLCASSSLNNRQVSKGIQYFGAGTRLSVL.

The CDR3 bases are TGTGCCAGCAGGGAACGACAGTCCCCTCGCACAGATACGCAGTATTTT. It yields the protein CASRERQSPRTDTQYF. This rearrangement joins TRBV6-1 to TRBJ2-3; TRBD1 might be the D (5 bases). This CDR3 has 16 residues. Germline CDR1 is MNHNS and CDR2 is SASEGT. The ends were cut back, 6 bases at V and 1 base at J, with 17 bases in the middle.

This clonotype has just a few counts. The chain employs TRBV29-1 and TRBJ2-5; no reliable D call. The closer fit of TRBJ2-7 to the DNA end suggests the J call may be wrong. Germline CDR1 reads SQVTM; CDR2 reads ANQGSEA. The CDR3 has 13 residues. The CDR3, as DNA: TGCAGCGTTGAAGAGCCCCCGGACTACGAGCAGTACTTC. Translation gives CSVEEPPDYEQYF.

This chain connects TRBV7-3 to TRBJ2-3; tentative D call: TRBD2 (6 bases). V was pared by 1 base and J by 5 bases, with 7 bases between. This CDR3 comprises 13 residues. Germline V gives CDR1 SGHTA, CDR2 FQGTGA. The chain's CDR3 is CASSLMGGDTQYF. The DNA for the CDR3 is TGTGCCAGCAGCTTAATGGGGGGAGATACGCAGTATTTT. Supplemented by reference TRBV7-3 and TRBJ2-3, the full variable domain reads GAGVSQTPSNKVTEKGKYVELRCDPISGHTALYWYRQSLGQGPEFLIYFQGTGAADDSGLPNDRFFAVRPEGSVSTLKIQRTERGDSAVYLCASSLMGGDTQYFGPGTRLTVL.

The CDR3: CASRTLGAANEKLFF. The CDR3 coding sequence is TGTGCCAGCAGGACACTAGGGGCAGCCAATGAAAAACTGTTTTTT. The V gene is TRBV27, the J gene TRBJ1-4, with D maybe TRBD1 (5 bases). There are 15 residues in the CDR3. The germline gives CDR1 MNHEY, CDR2 SMNVEV (reference sequence). The V gene lost 6 bases and the J gene lost 5 bases, with 16 bases spanning the gap.

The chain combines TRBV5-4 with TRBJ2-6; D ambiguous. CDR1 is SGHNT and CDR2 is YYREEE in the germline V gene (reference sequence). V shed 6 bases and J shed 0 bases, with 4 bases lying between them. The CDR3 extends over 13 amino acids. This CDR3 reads CASTNSGANVLTF. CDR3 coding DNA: TGTGCCAGCACCAACTCTGGGGCCAACGTCCTGACTTTC.

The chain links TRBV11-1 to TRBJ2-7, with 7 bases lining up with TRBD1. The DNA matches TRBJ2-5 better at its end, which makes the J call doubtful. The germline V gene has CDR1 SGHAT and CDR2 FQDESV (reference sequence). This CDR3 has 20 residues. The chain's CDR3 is CASSSTNPGTANPSIGTQYF. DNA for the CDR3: TGTGCCAGCAGCTCTACGAATCCCGGGACAGCTAACCCCTCTATTGGGACCCAGTACTTC.

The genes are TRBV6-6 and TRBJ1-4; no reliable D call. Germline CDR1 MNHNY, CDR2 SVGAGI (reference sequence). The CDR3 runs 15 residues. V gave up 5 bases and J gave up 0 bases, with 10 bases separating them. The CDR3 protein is CASSPLTATNEKLFF. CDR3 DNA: TGTGCCAGCAGTCCTCTGACCGCAACTAATGAAAAACTGTTTTTT.

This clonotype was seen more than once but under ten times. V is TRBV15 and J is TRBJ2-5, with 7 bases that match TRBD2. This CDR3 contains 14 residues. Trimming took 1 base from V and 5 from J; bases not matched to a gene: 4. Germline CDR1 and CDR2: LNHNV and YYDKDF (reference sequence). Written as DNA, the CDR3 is TGTGCCACCAGCAGAGGGCCGGGGGGTGAGACCCAGTACTTC. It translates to CATSRGPGGETQYF.

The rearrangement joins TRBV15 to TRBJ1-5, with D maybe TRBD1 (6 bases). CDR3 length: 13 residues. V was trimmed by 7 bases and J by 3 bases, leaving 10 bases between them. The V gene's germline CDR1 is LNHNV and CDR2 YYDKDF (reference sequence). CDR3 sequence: CATNDRLNQPQHF. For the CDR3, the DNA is TGTGCCACCAATGACAGGCTCAATCAGCCCCAGCATTTT.

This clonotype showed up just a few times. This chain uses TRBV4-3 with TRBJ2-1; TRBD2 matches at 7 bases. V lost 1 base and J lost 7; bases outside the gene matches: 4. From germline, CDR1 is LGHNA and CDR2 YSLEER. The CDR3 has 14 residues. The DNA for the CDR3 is TGCGCCAGCAGCCAAGTGGGGAGGGAAAATGAGCAGTTCTTC. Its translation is CASSQVGRENEQFF.

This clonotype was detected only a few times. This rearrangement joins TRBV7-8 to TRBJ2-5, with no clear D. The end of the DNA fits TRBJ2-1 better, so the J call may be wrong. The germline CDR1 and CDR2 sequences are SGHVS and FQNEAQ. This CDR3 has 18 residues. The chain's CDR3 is CASSFSPAYTISYNEQFF. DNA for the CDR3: TGTGCCAGCAGCTTCTCCCCCGCGTATACAATCTCCTACAATGAGCAGTTCTTC.

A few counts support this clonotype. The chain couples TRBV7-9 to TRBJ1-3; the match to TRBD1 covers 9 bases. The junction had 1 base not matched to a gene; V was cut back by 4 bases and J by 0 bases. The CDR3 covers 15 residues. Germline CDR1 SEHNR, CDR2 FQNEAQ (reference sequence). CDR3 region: CASSSQGASGNTIYF. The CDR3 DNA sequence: TGTGCCAGCAGCTCACAGGGGGCCTCTGGAAACACCATATATTTT.

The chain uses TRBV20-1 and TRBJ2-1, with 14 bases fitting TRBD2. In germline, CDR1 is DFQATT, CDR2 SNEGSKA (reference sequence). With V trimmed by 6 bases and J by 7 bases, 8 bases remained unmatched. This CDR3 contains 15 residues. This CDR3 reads CSAQGLAGVLNEQFF. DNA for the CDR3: TGCAGTGCGCAGGGACTAGCGGGAGTATTGAATGAGCAGTTCTTC.

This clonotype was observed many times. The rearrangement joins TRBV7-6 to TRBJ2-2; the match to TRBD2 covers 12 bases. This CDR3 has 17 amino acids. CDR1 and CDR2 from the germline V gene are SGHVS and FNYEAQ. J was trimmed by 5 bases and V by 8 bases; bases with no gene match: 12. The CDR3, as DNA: TGTGCCAGCTCTAATATCCCCACTAGCGGGAGGACCGGGGAGCTGTTTTTT. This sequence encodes CASSNIPTSGRTGELFF.

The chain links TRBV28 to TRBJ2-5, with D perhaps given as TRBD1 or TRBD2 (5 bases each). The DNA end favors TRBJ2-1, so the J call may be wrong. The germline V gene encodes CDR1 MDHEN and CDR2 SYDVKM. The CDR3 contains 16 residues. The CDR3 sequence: CASSRPGTSPYNEQFF. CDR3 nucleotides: TGTGCCAGCAGCCGGCCCGGGACGTCTCCCTACAATGAGCAGTTCTTC.

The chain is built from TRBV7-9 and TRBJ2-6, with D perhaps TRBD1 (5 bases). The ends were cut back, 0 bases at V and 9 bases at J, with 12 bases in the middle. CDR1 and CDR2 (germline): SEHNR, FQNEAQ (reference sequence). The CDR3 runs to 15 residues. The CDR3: CASSLATGPLNVLTF. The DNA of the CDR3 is TGTGCCAGCAGCTTAGCCACAGGCCCTCTCAACGTCCTGACTTTC.

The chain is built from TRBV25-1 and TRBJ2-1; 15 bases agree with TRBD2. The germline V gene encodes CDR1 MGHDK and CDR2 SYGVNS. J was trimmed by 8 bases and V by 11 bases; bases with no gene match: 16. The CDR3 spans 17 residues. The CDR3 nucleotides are TGTGCCGCCGGGACTAGCGGGGGGCATCATCGGGGCGATGAGCAGTTCTTC. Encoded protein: CAAGTSGGHHRGDEQFF.